This T cell receptor (beta chain) was sequenced for a study of regulatory T cells in long-lasting Graves disease. V lost 10 bases and J 9 bases, leaving 21 bases between the germline ends. The CDR3 length is 13 residues. The V gene's germline CDR1 is MNHNS and CDR2 SASEGT. Time point reported: persistent/refractory GD, antithyroid drugs over 5 years with positive TRAb. The authors made the TCR library using RNA they extracted from PBMCs. With iRepertoire HTBI primers and Arm-PCR of CDR3 regions, TCR beta libraries were built. TCRdb used MiXCR to reprocess the multiplex PCR reads, holding one entry per CDR3 protein. The sample gives about 660,000 distinct CDR3 sequences, 25% to 30% of which show up once; around 42% is in the top ten. A note on this clonotype: Its specificity is not known.

Broader study findings: New patients shared 750 to 1,000 public clonotypes, and persistent patients shared more, with approximately 2,500. Accuracy might have suffered from few samples. Persistent disease was associated with favored TRBV28 usage and with favored use of TRBJ1-2 and TRBJ2-5.

The sequence was obtained from a female donor with Graves disease. The sample consisted of peripheral blood mononuclear cells (PBMCs), taken when the disease was refractory, from a patient treated with antithyroid drugs. J is TRBJ1-1 and V is TRBV6-1, with D possibly TRBD1 on 6 matching bases. CDR3 in amino acids: CATSDRTWVKAFF. The DNA of the CDR3 is TGTGCCACCTCAGACAGGACCTGGGTTAAAGCTTTCTTT.